Below are 17 T cell receptor beta chains sequenced from a single sample in a study of blood T cell repertoires in COVID-19. TCRdb's table, derived via immunoSEQ multiplex PCR, lists solely in-frame clones and lacks some. The sample has approximately 300,000 clones, under 95% seen once. The sequenced sample was PBMCs or T cells enriched from blood (not recorded which). These receptors all come from a woman aged 25 to 45 who had recovered from COVID-19.

This chain uses TRBV5-1 with TRBJ2-1, with 10 bases matching TRBD2. This CDR3 has 15 amino acids. Trimming took 4 bases from V and 13 from J; bases not matched to a gene: 14. CDR1 and CDR2 from the germline V gene are SGHRS and YFSETQ. The CDR3 DNA is TGCGCCAGCAGCGTTTCCGGGACTAGCGTCGCAGGACAGTTCTTC. Amino acid sequence: CASSVSGTSVAGQFF.

This chain connects TRBV19 to TRBJ2-7; the D gene is possibly TRBD2 (5 bases). The CDR3 sequence is 16 residues long. V lost 5 bases to trimming and J lost 5 bases, with 22 bases between them. Germline lookup yields CDR1 LNHDA and CDR2 SQIVND (reference sequence). DNA for the CDR3: TGTGCCAGTAGTCTGGCCCGGGGTCCAAAAGGTGACGAGCAGTACTTC. Amino acids: CASSLARGPKGDEQYF.

V is TRBV11-2 and J is TRBJ2-1; D may be TRBD1 (6 bases). This CDR3 is 15 amino acids long. V lost 7 bases and J 3 bases, leaving 16 bases between the germline ends. Per germline, CDR1 SGHAT and CDR2 FQNNGV. CDR3 loop: CASIPAGANYNEQFF. In DNA form, the CDR3 reads TGTGCCAGCATCCCGGCAGGGGCTAACTACAATGAGCAGTTCTTC. The variable domain in full, with the rest retrieved from reference TRBV11-2 and TRBJ2-1, is EAGVAQSPRYKIIEKRQSVAFWCNPISGHATLYWYQQILGQGPKLLIQFQNNGVVDDSQLPKDRFSAERLKGVDSTLKIQPAKLEDSAVYLCASIPAGANYNEQFFGPGTRLTVL.

The V gene is TRBV5-1, the J gene TRBJ2-1; 7 bases map to TRBD1. This CDR3 contains 12 residues. Germline CDR1 is SGHRS and CDR2 is YFSETQ. V was clipped by 3 bases and J by 10 bases; unmatched bases: 4. The CDR3 loop reads CASSWDSDEQFF. The DNA for the CDR3 is TGCGCCAGCAGCTGGGACAGTGACGAGCAGTTCTTC. The full variable domain, in which reference TRBV5-1 and TRBJ2-1 provide the parts outside the CDR3, is KAGVTQTPRYLIKTRGQQVTLSCSPISGHRSVSWYQQTPGQGLQFLFEYFSETQRNKGNFPGRFSGRQFSNSRSEMNVSTLELGDSALYLCASSWDSDEQFFGPGTRLTVL.

The chain combines TRBV19 with TRBJ2-4, with 8 nucleotides matching TRBD1. Germline CDR1 is LNHDA and CDR2 is SQIVND (reference sequence). The V and J ends lost 1 base and 1 base, in that order; junction bases with no gene match: 6. This CDR3 has 17 amino acids. CDR3 coding DNA: TGTGCCAGTAGTATAGGGTACAGGGGGACGGCCAAAAACATTCAGTACTTC. It is translated as CASSIGYRGTAKNIQYF.

This chain uses TRBV3-1 (or the pseudogene TRBV3-2) with TRBJ1-4, with unresolved D. The V end lost 3 bases, the J end lost 0 bases, and 11 bases lay between the germline ends. There are 16 residues in the CDR3. CDR1 and CDR2 from the germline V gene are LGHDT and YNNKEL (reference sequence). The DNA for the CDR3 is TGTGCCAGCAGCCATGGGCGAATCGCAACTAATGAAAAACTGTTTTTT. It encodes CASSHGRIATNEKLFF.

The chain carries TRBV7-9 and TRBJ1-2; D may be TRBD1 (6 bases). The CDR3 consists of 15 residues. Deletions cut 5 bases from V and 4 bases from J, with 17 bases between. Germline assignment: CDR1 SEHNR and CDR2 FQNEAQ (reference sequence). The CDR3 is CASSPRGGGGYGYTF. CDR3 nucleotide sequence: TGTGCCAGCAGCCCCCGGGGAGGGGGAGGCTATGGCTACACCTTC. Looking up the rest from reference TRBV7-9 and TRBJ1-2 gives the full variable domain: DTGVSQNPRHKITKRGQNVTFRCDPISEHNRLYWYRQTLGQGPEFLTYFQNEAQLEKSRLLSDRFSAERPKGSFSTLEIQRTEQGDSAMYLCASSPRGGGGYGYTFGSGTRLTVV.

The genes are TRBV4-3 and TRBJ1-2; a weak D match, TRBD1 (6 bases). The V gene lost 3 bases and the J gene lost 3 bases, with 11 bases spanning the gap. Per the germline V gene, CDR1 is LGHNA and CDR2 is YSLEER. The CDR3 is made up of 14 amino acids. Written as DNA, the CDR3 is TGCGCCAGCAGCCAGGTTGGACAGCACTATGGCTACACCTTC. Amino acids: CASSQVGQHYGYTF.

Concerning this clone: This CDR3 is also generated by other DNA sequences in the sample. The chain joins TRBV18 to TRBJ1-5; maybe TRBD1 (5 bases). V was cut by 2 bases and J by 4 bases, with 6 bases left in between. Germline V gene sequence: CDR1 KGHSH, CDR2 LQKENI. The CDR3 has 13 amino acids. The CDR3 is CASSPDRNQPQHF. The CDR3 DNA is TGTGCCAGCTCACCAGACAGAAATCAGCCCCAGCATTTT.

The V call is TRBV7-2, the J call TRBJ2-5, with 8 bases that match TRBD1. The V segment lost 1 base and the J segment 0 bases; nucleotides outside the gene matches: 10. The CDR3 runs to 18 residues. Germline lookup yields CDR1 SGHTA and CDR2 FQGNSA. CDR3 sequence: CASSLEGTGVVHQETQYF. The DNA for the CDR3 is TGTGCCAGCAGCTTAGAAGGGACAGGCGTCGTCCACCAAGAGACCCAGTACTTC.

This chain joins TRBV5-1 and TRBJ2-1; 11 bases line up with TRBD2. Germline V gene lookup returns CDR1 SGHRS and CDR2 YFSETQ. J was trimmed by 4 bases and V by 5 bases; bases with no gene match: 5. The CDR3 spans 15 residues. CDR3 residues: CASRSTSGRYNEQFF. CDR3 DNA: TGCGCCAGCAGGTCAACTAGCGGGAGATACAATGAGCAGTTCTTC.

The chain couples TRBV2 to TRBJ1-5; TRBD1 aligns across 10 bases. Germline-derived CDR1 and CDR2 are SNHLY and FYNNEI. CDR3 length: 16 residues. V trimming: 9 bases; J trimming: 7 bases; junction bases outside the gene matches: 15. CDR3 coding DNA: TGTGCCAGGTTGGTTGTCCGGGACAGGGGAATGCAGCCCCAGCATTTT. Translated, it gives CARLVVRDRGMQPQHF. The whole variable domain, filled in from reference TRBV2 and TRBJ1-5, reads EPEVTQTPSHQVTQMGQEVILRCVPISNHLYFYWYRQILGQKVEFLVSFYNNEISEKSEIFDDQFSVERPDGSNFTLKIRSTKLEDSAMYFCARLVVRDRGMQPQHFGDGTRLSIL.

This clone appeared once. The chain uses TRBV3-1 (or the pseudogene TRBV3-2) and TRBJ2-7, with 9 positions matching TRBD2. This CDR3 is built from 16 residues. Germline-derived CDR1 and CDR2 are LGHDT and YNNKEL (reference sequence). The J segment lost 6 bases and the V segment lost 1 base, leaving 10 bases of the junction unmatched. CDR3 DNA sequence: TGTGCCAGCAGCCAAGGAGCGGGGACTAGCTCGTTCGAGCAGTACTTC. Its translation: CASSQGAGTSSFEQYF.

CDR3 region: CASSQAEEYNQPQHF. The CDR3 bases are TGTGCCAGCAGCCAAGCGGAGGAGTATAATCAGCCCCAGCATTTT. The V gene is TRBV3-1 (or the pseudogene TRBV3-2), the J gene TRBJ1-5; no definite D call. The V end was cut by 1 base, the J end by 4 bases, with 11 bases between. CDR1 is LGHDT, CDR2 YNNKEL, per germline (reference sequence). This CDR3 is built from 15 residues.

The chain uses TRBV3-1 (or the pseudogene TRBV3-2) and TRBJ2-1, with D tentatively TRBD2 (6 bases). This CDR3 is built from 13 residues. Germline lookup yields CDR1 LGHDT and CDR2 YNNKEL (reference sequence). Trimming pared 4 bases from V and 5 bases from J, leaving 9 bases between. This CDR3 reads CASSRGLNNEQFF. Written as DNA, the CDR3 is TGTGCCAGCAGCCGGGGACTGAACAATGAGCAGTTCTTC.

The chain combines TRBV6-5 with TRBJ1-3, with 8 bases that match TRBD1. Losses at the gene ends were 6 bases for V and 0 bases for J; bases not matched to a gene: 4. CDR3 length: 15 amino acids. CDR1 is MNHEY and CDR2 is SVGAGI in the germline V gene. CDR3 loop: CASRPTGDSGNTIYF. The CDR3 region has the DNA TGTGCCAGCAGACCGACAGGGGACTCTGGAAACACCATATATTTT.

In this sample, this clone turned up a few times. The V call is TRBV7-2, the J call TRBJ1-1; a weak D match, TRBD1 (5 bases). The germline gives CDR1 SGHTA, CDR2 FQGNSA. Deletions cut 0 bases from V and 6 bases from J, with 8 bases between. The CDR3 extends over 13 amino acids. The CDR3 spells CASSLAEGAEAFF. The CDR3 DNA sequence: TGTGCCAGCAGCTTAGCCGAAGGGGCTGAAGCTTTCTTT.